These 2 T cell receptor beta chains share one sample of origin, sequenced in a study of cytomegalovirus exposure and HLA in healthy donors. 60 Vbeta and 13 Jbeta primers were used in PCR. Assay used: immunoSEQ multiplex PCR; TCRdb lists only in-frame clones, some missing. The profile shows about 120,000 clones, approximately 72% of them singletons. The sequenced sample consisted of PBMCs. The origin of the receptors is a man between 18 and 29 years old in good health and CMV-seronegative.

This clone was seen a few times. The V gene is TRBV10-3, the J gene TRBJ2-1, with TRBD1 matching over 10 bases. Germline-derived CDR1 and CDR2 are ENHRY and SYGVKD. V was clipped by 8 bases and J by 2 bases; unmatched bases: 6. This CDR3 comprises 15 residues. The CDR3 DNA reads as TGTGCCATCGGAACGACAGGGGGCGCCTACAATGAGCAGTTCTTC. Translation: CAIGTTGGAYNEQFF.

The V and J genes are TRBV11-2 and TRBJ2-1, with 7 bases that match TRBD1. There are 16 residues in the CDR3. Germline lookup yields CDR1 SGHAT and CDR2 FQNNGV. The junction had 12 bases not matched to a gene; V was cut back by 5 bases and J by 5 bases. This CDR3 reads CASSLRSRGLDNEQFF. The CDR3 DNA is TGTGCCAGCAGCCTTAGATCCAGGGGGTTGGACAATGAGCAGTTCTTC.